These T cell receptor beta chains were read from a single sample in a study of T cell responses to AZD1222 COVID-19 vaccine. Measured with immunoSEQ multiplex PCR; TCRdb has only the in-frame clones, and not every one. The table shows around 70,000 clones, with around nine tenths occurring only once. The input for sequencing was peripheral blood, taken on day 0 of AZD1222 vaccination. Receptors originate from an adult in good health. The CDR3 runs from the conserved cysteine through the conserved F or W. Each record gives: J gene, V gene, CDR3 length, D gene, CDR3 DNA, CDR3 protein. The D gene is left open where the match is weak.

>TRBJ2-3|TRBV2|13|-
TGTGCCAGCAATGGACAGTTCACAGATACGCAGTATTTT
CASNGQFTDTQYF
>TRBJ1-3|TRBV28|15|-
TGTGCCAGCAGTTTAGCGGGTGGCTCTGGAAACACCATATATTTT
CASSLAGGSGNTIYF
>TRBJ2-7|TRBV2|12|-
TGTGCCAGCAGTGAAAGGGGGGGGGAGCAGTACTTC
CASSERGGEQYF
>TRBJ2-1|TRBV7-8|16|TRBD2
TGTGCCAGCAGATCTGGGCGGCTAGCGGGAGGCAATGAGCAGTTCTTC
CASRSGRLAGGNEQFF
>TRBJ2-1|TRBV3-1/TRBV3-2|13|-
TGTGCCAGCAGCCAAGAAGGCATAACTGAGCAGTTCTTC
CASSQEGITEQFF
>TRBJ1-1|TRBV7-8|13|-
TGTGCCAGCAGCCCCAGGGGAGGGTGGCTAGCTTTCTTT
CASSPRGGWLAFF
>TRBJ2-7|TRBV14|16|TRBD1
TGTGCCAGCAGCCAAGATTTTGGACAGGGGTCCCACGAGCAGTACTTC
CASSQDFGQGSHEQYF
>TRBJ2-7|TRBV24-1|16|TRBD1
TGTGCCACCAGTGACCCAGGGACAGGGAGCTCCTACGAGCAGTACTTC
CATSDPGTGSSYEQYF
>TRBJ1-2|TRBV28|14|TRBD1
TGTGCCAGCAGTTCGGGACAGATTAACTATGGCTACACCTTC
CASSSGQINYGYTF
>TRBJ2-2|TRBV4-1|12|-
TGCGCCAGCAGCCTACCGGCCGGGGAGCTGTTTTTT
CASSLPAGELFF
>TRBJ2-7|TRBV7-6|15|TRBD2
TGTGTCAGCAGCTTACTACTAGCGGGAGTTAGCGAGCAGTACTTC
CVSSLLLAGVSEQYF